This T cell receptor (beta chain) was captured by sequencing in a study of T-cell memory formation after mild COVID-19 (dated by TCRdb to about 2021). Background on the whole study: TCR sequence clusters from the two donors were largely donor specific. The cohort comprised two young, previously healthy adult volunteers, one female and one male. In two donors, T-cell clones that expanded and contracted after mild COVID-19 were tracked by sequencing TCRalpha and TCRbeta repertoires over time. Summary of the overall study and its limitations: SARS-CoV-2 specificity was not confirmed for the second-wave clones peaking on day 37. The study included only a couple of mild cases, and larger cohorts that include severe cases with pre-infection samples were judged to be necessary. Contracting CD4+ clones turned up mainly in the CM and EM memory subsets, whereas EMRA was where CD8+ clones were enriched. The detection of some responding clones in pre-infection memory suggests that pre-existing cross-reactive memory T cells joined the SARS-CoV-2 response. From day 15 to 85, contracting clones showed balanced CD4/CD8 phenotypes, whereas a second wave of clones that expanded from day 15 to 37 leaned towards CD4+.

In this sample, this clonotype turned up many times. The antigen it binds to is not known. No base-level quality is on record; no much larger clone is a single base apart. Trimming accounts for 3 bases at V and 7 bases at J, while the number of junction bases matched to no gene is 10. Taken from the germline V gene, the CDR1 and CDR2 loops are SGHRS and YFSETQ. Inclusive of the bounding cysteine and phenylalanine, the CDR3 is 15 residues long. Left in the record is the CDR3 DNA by itself, 45 bases read in frame from the first base. PBMCs were isolated by Ficoll-Paque density gradient centrifugation. The reads were generated on an Illumina NovaSeq 6000. TCRalpha and TCRbeta cDNA libraries were constructed by 5'RACE with constant-segment primers, with sample barcodes and unique molecular identifiers being introduced. RNA was extracted from every sample with Trizol reagent. The libraries were amplified in two PCR steps, and the second step added a second sample barcode and Illumina TruSeq adapters. Libraries were sequenced on an Illumina NovaSeq with 2 x 150 bp paired-end reads. Processing in the source paper ran as follows. Reads were demultiplexed and collapsed into UMI-guided consensus sequences with migec v1.2.7. Using mixcr v2.1.11, UMI consensuses were aligned to TRA and TRB V and J templates and then assembled into clonotypes. Clonotypes were classified as expanded or contracted when called significant by both edgeR and NoisET, with noise models trained on biological replicates. For edgeR calls, a false discovery rate-adjusted p below 0.01 and a log2 fold-change threshold of 1 were applied. As an exploratory analysis of dynamics, max-normalized trajectories of the 1000 most abundant clonotypes were examined by PCA with hierarchical clustering. Each responding clone was given a CD4 or CD8 phenotype based on the CD4+ and CD8+ repertoires, which had been sequenced separately. In-frame beta chains were kept once TCRdb had trimmed the public reads at Q25 with fastp and called clones with MiXCR. For every CDR3 protein sequence, its rows merge into one entry that carries the most common genes and DNA. These V and J calls originate from TCRdb's pipeline instead of the authors' own analysis. Present in this sample are 450,000 to 650,000 distinct CDR3 sequences, over 20% of which were seen just once. The ten largest make up under 15% of the sample.

The sequence came from an adult woman who had mild COVID-19 (a few samples of this study predate the infection). The sample titles of this study are shuffled in the database, so cell type and time point are left out; the donor was told from shared clones. This receptor chain uses TRBV5-1 and TRBJ2-1, and 7 junctional nucleotides match TRBD2. The sequencing input was PBMCs or a T cell subset sorted from them (not recorded which). The CDR3 sequence is CASSSGLVSGNEQFF. The bases read TGCGCCAGCAGCTCTGGACTAGTCTCAGGGAATGAGCAGTTCTTC. Where the CDR3 stops, the reference TRBV5-1 and TRBJ2-1 genes take over; the full variable domain is KAGVTQTPRYLIKTRGQQVTLSCSPISGHRSVSWYQQTPGQGLQFLFEYFSETQRNKGNFPGRFSGRQFSNSRSEMNVSTLELGDSALYLCASSSGLVSGNEQFFGPGTRLTVL.